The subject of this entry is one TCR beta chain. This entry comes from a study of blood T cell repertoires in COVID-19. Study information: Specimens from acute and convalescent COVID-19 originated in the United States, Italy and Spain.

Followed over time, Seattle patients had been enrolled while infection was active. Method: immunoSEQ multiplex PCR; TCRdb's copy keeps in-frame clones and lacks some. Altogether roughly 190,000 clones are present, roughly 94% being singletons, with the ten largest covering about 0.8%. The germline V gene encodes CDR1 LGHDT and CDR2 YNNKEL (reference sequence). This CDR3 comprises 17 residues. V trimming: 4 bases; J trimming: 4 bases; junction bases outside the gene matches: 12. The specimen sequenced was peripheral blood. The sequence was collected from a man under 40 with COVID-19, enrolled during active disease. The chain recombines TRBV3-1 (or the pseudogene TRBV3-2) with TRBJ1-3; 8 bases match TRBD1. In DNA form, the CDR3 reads TGTGCCAGCAGCCCGCTTTCGGGACAGGTAGCAGGAAACACCATATATTTT. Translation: CASSPLSGQVAGNTIYF.